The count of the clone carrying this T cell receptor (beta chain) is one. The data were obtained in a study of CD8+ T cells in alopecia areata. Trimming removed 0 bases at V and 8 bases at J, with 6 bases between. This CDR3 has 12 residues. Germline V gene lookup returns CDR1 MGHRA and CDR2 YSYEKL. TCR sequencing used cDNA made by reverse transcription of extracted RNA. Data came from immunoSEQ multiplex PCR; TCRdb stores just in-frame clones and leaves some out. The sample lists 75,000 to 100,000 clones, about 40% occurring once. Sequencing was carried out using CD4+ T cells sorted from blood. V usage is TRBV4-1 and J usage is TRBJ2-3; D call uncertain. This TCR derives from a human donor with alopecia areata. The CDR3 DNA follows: TGCGCCAGCAGCCAAGAGGGTTTTACGCAGTATTTT. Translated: CASSQEGFTQYF.